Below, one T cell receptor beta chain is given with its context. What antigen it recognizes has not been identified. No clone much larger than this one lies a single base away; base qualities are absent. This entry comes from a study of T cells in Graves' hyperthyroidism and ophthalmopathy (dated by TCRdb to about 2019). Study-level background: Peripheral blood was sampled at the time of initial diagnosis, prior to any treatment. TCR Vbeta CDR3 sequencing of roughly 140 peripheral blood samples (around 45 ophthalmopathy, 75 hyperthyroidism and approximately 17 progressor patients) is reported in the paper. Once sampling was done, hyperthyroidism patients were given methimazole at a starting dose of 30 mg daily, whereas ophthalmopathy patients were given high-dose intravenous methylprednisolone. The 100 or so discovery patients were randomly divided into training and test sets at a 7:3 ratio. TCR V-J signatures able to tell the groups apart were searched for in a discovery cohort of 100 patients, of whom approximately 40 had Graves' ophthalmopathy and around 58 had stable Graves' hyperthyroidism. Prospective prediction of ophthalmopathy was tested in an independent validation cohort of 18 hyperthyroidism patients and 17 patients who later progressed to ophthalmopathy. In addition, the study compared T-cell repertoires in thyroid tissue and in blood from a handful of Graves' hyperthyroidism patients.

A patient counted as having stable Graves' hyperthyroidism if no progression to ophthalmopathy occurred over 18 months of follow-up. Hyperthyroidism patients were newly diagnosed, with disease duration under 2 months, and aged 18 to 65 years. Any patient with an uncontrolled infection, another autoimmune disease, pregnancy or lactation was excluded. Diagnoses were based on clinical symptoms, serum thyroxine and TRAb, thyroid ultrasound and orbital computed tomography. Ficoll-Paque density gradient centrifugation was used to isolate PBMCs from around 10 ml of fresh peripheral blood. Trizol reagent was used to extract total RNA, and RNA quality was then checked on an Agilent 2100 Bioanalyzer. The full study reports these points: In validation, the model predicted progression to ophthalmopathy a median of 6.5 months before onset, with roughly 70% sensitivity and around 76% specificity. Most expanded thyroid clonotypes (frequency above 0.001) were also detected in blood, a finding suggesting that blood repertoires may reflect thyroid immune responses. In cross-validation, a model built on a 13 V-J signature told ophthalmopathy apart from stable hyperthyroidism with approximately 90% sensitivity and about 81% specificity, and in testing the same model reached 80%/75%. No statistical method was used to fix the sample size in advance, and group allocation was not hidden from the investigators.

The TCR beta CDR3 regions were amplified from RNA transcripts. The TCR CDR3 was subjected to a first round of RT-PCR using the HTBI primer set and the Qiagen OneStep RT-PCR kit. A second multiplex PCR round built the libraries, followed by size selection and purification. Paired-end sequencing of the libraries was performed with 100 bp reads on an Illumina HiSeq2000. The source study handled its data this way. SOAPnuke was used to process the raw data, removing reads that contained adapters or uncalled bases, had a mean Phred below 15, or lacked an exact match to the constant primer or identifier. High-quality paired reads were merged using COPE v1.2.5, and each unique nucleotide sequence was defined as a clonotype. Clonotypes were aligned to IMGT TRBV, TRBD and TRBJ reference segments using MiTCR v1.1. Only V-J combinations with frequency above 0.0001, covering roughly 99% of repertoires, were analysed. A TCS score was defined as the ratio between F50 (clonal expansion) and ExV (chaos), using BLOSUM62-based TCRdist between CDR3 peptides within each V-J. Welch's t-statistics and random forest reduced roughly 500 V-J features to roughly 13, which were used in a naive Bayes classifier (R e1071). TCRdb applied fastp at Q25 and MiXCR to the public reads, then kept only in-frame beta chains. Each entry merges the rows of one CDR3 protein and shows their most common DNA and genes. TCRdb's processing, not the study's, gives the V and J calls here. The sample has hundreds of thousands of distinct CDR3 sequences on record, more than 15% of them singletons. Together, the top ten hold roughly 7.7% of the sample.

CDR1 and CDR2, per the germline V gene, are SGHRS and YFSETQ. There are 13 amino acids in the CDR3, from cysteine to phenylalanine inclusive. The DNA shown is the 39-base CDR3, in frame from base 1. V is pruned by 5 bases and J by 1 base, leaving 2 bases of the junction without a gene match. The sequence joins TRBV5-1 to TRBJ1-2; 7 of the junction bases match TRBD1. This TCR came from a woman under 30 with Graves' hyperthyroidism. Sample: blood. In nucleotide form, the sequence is TGCGCCAGCAGAGGGGACAGTAACTATGGCTACACCTTC. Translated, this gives CASRGDSNYGYTF. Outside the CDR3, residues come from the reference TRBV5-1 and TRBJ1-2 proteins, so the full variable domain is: KAGVTQTPRYLIKTRGQQVTLSCSPISGHRSVSWYQQTPGQGLQFLFEYFSETQRNKGNFPGRFSGRQFSNSRSEMNVSTLELGDSALYLCASRGDSNYGYTFGSGTRLTVV.